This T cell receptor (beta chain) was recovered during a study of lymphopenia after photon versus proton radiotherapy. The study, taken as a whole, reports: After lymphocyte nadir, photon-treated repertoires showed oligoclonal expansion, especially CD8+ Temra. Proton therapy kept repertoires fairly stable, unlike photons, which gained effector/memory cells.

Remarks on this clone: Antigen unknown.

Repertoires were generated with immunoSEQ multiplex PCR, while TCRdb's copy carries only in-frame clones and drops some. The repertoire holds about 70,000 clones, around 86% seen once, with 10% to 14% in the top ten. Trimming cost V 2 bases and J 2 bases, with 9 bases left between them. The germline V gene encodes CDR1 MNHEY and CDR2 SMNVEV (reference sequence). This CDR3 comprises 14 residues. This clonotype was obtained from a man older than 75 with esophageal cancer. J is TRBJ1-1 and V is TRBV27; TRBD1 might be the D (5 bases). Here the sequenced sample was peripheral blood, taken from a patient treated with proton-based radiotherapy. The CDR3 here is CASSLPGGNTEAFF. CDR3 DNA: TGTGCCAGCAGTTTACCGGGGGGTAACACTGAAGCTTTCTTT.